The clone carrying this T cell receptor beta chain came up once. Its target is unknown. The entry originates in a study of PD-1 blockade in classical Hodgkin lymphoma. On the study more broadly: Patients were infused with nivolumab 3 mg/kg every 2 weeks. Study outcomes and limitations: Diversity similar to that of newly diagnosed patients was seen at baseline in complete responders. With respect to the repertoire differences, their causes, possibly disease activity or prior therapy, remain undefined.

This CDR3 has 12 residues. V was pared by 6 bases and J by 5 bases, with 10 bases between. CDR1 is LNHDA and CDR2 is SQIVND in the germline V gene (reference sequence). Relapse was seen in all patients after autologous stem cell transplantation, and brentuximab vedotin exposure was variable. This table comes from immunoSEQ multiplex PCR, and its TCRdb copy is limited to in-frame clones, with some not included. The repertoire has about 24,000 clones, approximately 80% of them found once; the top ten carry roughly 8.6%. The specimen was peripheral blood mononuclear cells (PBMCs), collected before the second cycle of nivolumab. The TCR originated in a human donor with classical Hodgkin lymphoma. This sequence joins TRBV19 and TRBJ2-5, with a possible D match to TRBD2 (7 bases). The CDR3, as DNA: TGTGCCAGTAGACAGGGAGGGGAGACCCAGTACTTC. It translates to CASRQGGETQYF.